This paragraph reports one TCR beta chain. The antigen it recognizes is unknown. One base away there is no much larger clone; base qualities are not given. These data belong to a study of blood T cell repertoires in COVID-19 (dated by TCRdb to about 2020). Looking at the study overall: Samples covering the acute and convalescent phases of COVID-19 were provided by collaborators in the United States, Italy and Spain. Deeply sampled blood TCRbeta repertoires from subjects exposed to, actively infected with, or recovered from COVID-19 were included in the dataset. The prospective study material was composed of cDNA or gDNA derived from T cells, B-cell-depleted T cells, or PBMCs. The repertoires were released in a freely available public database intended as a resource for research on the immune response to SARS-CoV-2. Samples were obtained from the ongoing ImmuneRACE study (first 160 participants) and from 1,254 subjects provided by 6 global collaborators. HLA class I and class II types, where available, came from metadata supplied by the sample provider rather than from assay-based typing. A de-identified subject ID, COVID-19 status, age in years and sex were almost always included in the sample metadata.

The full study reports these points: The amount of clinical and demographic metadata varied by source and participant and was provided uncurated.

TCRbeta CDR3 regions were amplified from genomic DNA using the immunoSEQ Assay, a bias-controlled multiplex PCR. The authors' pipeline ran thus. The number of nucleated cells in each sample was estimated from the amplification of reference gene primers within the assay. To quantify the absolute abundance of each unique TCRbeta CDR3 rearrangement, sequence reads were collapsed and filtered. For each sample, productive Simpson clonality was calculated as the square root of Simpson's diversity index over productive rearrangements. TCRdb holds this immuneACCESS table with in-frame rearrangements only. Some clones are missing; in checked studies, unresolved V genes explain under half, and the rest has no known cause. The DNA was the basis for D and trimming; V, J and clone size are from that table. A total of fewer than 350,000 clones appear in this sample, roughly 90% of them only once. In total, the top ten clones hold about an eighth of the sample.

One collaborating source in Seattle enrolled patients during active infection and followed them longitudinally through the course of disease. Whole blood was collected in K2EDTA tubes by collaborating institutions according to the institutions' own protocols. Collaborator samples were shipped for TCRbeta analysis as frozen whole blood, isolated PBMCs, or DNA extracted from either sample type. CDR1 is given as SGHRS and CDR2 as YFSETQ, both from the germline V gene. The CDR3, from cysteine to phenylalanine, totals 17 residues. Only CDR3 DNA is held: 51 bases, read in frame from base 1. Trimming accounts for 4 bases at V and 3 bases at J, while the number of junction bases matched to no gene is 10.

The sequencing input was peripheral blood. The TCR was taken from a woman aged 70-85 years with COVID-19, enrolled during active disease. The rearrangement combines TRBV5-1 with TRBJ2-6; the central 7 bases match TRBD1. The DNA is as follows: TGCGCCAGCAGCGTGATGTTAGGGGGCGGTGGGGCCAACGTCCTGACTTTC. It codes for CASSVMLGGGGANVLTF.